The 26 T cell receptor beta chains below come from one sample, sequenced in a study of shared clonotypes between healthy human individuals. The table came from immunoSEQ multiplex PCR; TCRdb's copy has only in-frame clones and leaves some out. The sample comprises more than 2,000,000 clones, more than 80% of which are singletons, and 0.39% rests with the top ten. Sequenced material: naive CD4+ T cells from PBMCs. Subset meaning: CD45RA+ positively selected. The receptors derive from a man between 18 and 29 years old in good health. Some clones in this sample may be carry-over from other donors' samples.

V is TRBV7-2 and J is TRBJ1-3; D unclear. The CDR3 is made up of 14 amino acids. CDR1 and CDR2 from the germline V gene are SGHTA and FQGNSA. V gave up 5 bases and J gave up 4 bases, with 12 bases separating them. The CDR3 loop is CASSLSWGGNTIYF. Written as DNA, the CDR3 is TGTGCCAGCAGCCTCTCGTGGGGAGGAAACACCATATATTTT.

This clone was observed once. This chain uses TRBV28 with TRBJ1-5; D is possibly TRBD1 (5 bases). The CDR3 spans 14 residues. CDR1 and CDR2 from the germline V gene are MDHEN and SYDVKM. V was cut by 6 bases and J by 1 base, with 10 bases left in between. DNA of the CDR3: TGTGCCAGCAGCGGACATTGGAGCAATCAGCCCCAGCATTTT. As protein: CASSGHWSNQPQHF.

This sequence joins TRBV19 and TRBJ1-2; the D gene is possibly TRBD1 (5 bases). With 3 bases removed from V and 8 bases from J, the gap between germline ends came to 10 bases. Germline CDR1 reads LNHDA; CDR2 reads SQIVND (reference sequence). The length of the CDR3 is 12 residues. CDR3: CASSIRREGYTF. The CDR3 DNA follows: TGTGCCAGTAGTATCCGCAGGGAAGGCTACACCTTC.

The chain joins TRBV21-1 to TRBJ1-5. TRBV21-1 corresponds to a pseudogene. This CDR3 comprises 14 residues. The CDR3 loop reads CASDHGGSNQPQHF. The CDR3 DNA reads TGTGCCAGCGATCACGGGGGGAGCAATCAGCCCCAGCATTTT.

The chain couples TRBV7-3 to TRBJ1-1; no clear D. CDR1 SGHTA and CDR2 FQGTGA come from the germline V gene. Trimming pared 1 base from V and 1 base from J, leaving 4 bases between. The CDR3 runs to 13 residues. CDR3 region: CASSLKANTEAFF. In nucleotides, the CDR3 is TGTGCCAGCAGCTTAAAGGCGAACACTGAAGCTTTCTTT.

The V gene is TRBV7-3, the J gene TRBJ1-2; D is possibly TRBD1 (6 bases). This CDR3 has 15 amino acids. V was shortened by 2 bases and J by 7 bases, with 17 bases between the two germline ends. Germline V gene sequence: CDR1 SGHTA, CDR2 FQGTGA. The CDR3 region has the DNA TGTGCCAGCAGCTTAGGATCAGGGGAAATGGGTGGCTACACCTTC. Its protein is CASSLGSGEMGGYTF. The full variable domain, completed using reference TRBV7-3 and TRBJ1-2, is GAGVSQTPSNKVTEKGKYVELRCDPISGHTALYWYRQSLGQGPEFLIYFQGTGAADDSGLPNDRFFAVRPEGSVSTLKIQRTERGDSAVYLCASSLGSGEMGGYTFGSGTRLTVV.

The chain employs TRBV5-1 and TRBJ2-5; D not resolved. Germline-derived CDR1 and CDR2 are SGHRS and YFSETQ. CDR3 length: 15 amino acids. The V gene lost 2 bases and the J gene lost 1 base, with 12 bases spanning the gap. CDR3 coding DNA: TGCGCCAGCAGCTTACCGGACGGACCCCAAGAGACCCAGTACTTC. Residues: CASSLPDGPQETQYF.

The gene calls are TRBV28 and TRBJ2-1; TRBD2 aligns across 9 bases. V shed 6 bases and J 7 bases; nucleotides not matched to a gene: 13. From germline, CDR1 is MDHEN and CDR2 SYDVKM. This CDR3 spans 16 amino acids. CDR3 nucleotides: TGTGCCAGCAGGCCGCCGGGTAGCGGGAGTGGAAATGAGCAGTTCTTC. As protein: CASRPPGSGSGNEQFF.

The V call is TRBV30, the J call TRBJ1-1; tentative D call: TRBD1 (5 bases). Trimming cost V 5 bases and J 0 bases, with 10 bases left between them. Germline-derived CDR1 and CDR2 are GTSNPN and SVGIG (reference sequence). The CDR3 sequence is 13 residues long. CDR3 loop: CAWGRQLNTEAFF. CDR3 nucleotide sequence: TGTGCCTGGGGACGACAGCTGAACACTGAAGCTTTCTTT.

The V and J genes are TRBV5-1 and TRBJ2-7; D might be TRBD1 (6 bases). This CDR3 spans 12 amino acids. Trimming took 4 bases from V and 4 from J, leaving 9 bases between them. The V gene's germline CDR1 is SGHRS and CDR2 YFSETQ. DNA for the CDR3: TGCGCCAGCAGCGAGACAGGATACGAGCAGTACTTC. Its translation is CASSETGYEQYF.

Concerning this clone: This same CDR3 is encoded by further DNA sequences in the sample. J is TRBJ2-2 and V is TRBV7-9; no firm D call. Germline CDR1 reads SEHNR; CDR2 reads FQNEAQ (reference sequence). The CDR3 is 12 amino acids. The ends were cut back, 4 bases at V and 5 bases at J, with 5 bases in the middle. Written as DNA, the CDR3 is TGTGCCAGCAGCTCACAAACCGGGGAGCTGTTTTTT. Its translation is CASSSQTGELFF. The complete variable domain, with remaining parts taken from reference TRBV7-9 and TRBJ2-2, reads DTGVSQNPRHKITKRGQNVTFRCDPISEHNRLYWYRQTLGQGPEFLTYFQNEAQLEKSRLLSDRFSAERPKGSFSTLEIQRTEQGDSAMYLCASSSQTGELFFGEGSRLTVL.

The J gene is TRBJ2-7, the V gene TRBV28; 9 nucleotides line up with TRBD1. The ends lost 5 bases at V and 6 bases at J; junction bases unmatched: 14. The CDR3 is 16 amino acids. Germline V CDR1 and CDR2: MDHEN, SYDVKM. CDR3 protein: CASSTTRTGEIGEQYF. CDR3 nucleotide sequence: TGTGCCAGCAGTACCACCCGGACAGGGGAAATAGGCGAGCAGTACTTC.

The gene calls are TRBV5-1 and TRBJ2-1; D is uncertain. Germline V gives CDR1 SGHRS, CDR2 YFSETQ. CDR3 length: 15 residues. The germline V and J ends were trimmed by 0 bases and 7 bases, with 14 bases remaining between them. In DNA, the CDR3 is TGCGCCAGCAGCTTGGGGGCGGTCTTCGTTAATGAGCAGTTCTTC. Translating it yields CASSLGAVFVNEQFF.

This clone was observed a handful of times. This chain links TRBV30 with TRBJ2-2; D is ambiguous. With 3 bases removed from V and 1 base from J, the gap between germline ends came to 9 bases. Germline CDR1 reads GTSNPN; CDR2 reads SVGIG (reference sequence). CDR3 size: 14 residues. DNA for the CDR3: TGTGCCTGGAGAGTGAAAGGGAACACCGGGGAGCTGTTTTTT. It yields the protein CAWRVKGNTGELFF.

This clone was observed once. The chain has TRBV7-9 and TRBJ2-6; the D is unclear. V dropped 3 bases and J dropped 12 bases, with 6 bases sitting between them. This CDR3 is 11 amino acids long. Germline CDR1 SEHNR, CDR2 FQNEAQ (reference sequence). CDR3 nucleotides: TGTGCCAGCAGCTTGGGCCGCGTCCTGACTTTC. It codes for CASSLGRVLTF.

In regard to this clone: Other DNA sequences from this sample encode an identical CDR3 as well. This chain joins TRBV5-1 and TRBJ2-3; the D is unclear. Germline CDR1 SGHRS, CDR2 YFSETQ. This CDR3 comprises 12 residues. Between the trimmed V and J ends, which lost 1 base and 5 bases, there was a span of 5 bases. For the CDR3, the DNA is TGCGCCAGCAGCTTGCCGGGAGATACGCAGTATTTT. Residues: CASSLPGDTQYF.

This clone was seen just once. CDR3 DNA: TGTGCCAGCAGTTTAATTTGGAAGGGGCCTGGAAACACCATATATTTT. It yields the protein CASSLIWKGPGNTIYF. The rearrangement uses TRBV28 and TRBJ1-3, with D possibly TRBD1 on 5 matching bases. Germline V gene sequence: CDR1 MDHEN, CDR2 SYDVKM. V lost 2 bases and J 2 bases, leaving 13 bases between the germline ends. The CDR3 runs 16 residues.

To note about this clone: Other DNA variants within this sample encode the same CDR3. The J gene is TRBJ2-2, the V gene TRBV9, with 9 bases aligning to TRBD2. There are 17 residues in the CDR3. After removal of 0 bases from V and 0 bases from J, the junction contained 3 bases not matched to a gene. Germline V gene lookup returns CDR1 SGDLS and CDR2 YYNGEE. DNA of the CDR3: TGTGCCAGCAGCGTAGTGGGACTAGCTGCGAACACCGGGGAGCTGTTTTTT. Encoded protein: CASSVVGLAANTGELFF.

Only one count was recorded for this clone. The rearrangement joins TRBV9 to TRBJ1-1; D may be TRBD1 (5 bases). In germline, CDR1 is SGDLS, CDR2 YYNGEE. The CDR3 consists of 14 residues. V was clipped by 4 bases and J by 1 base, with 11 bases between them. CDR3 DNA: TGTGCCAGCAGCCCCACAGGTACGAACACTGAAGCTTTCTTT. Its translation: CASSPTGTNTEAFF.

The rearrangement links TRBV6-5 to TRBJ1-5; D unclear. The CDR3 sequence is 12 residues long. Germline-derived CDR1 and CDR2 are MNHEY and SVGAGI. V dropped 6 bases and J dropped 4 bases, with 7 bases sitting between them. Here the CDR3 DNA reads TGTGCCAGCAGCCCCCAGAATCAGCCCCAGCATTTT. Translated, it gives CASSPQNQPQHF.

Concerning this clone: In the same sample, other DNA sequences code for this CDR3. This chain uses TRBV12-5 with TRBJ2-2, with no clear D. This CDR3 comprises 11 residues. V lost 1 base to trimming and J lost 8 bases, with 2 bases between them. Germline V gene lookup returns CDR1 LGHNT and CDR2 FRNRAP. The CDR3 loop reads CASGLGGELFF. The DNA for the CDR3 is TGTGCTAGTGGTTTGGGGGGGGAGCTGTTTTTT.

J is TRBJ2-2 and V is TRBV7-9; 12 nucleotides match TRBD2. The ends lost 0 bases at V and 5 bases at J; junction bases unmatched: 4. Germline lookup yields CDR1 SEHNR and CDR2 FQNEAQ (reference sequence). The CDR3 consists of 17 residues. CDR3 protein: CASSLATTSGRTGELFF. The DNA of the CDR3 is TGTGCCAGCAGCTTAGCAACTACTAGCGGGAGGACCGGGGAGCTGTTTTTT.

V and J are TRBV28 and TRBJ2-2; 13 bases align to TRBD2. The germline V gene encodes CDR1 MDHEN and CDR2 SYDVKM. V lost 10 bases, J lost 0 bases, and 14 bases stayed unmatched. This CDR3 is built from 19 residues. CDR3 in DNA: TGTGCCACCAGACGACCGGGACTAGCGGGGCTCGCGAACACCGGGGAGCTGTTTTTT. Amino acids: CATRRPGLAGLANTGELFF.

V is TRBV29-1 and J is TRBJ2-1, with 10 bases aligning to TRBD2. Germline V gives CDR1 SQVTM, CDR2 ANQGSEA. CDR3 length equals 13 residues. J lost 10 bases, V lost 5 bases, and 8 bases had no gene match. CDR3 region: CSVQRGGLAEQFF. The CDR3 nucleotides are TGCAGCGTTCAGAGGGGGGGACTAGCGGAGCAGTTCTTC.

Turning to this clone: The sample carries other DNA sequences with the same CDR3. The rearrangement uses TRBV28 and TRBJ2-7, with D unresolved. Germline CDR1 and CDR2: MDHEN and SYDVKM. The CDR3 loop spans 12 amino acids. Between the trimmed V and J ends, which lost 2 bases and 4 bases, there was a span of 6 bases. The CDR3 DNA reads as TGTGCCAGCAGTTTAGGGTCATACGAGCAGTACTTC. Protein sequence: CASSLGSYEQYF.

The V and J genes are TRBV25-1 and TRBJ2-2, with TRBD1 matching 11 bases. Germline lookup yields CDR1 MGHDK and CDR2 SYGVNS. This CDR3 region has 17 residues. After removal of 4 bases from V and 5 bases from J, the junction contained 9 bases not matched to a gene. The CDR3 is CASSGRTGGGVTGELFF. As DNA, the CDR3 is TGTGCCAGCAGTGGGAGGACAGGGGGCGGTGTAACCGGGGAGCTGTTTTTT.